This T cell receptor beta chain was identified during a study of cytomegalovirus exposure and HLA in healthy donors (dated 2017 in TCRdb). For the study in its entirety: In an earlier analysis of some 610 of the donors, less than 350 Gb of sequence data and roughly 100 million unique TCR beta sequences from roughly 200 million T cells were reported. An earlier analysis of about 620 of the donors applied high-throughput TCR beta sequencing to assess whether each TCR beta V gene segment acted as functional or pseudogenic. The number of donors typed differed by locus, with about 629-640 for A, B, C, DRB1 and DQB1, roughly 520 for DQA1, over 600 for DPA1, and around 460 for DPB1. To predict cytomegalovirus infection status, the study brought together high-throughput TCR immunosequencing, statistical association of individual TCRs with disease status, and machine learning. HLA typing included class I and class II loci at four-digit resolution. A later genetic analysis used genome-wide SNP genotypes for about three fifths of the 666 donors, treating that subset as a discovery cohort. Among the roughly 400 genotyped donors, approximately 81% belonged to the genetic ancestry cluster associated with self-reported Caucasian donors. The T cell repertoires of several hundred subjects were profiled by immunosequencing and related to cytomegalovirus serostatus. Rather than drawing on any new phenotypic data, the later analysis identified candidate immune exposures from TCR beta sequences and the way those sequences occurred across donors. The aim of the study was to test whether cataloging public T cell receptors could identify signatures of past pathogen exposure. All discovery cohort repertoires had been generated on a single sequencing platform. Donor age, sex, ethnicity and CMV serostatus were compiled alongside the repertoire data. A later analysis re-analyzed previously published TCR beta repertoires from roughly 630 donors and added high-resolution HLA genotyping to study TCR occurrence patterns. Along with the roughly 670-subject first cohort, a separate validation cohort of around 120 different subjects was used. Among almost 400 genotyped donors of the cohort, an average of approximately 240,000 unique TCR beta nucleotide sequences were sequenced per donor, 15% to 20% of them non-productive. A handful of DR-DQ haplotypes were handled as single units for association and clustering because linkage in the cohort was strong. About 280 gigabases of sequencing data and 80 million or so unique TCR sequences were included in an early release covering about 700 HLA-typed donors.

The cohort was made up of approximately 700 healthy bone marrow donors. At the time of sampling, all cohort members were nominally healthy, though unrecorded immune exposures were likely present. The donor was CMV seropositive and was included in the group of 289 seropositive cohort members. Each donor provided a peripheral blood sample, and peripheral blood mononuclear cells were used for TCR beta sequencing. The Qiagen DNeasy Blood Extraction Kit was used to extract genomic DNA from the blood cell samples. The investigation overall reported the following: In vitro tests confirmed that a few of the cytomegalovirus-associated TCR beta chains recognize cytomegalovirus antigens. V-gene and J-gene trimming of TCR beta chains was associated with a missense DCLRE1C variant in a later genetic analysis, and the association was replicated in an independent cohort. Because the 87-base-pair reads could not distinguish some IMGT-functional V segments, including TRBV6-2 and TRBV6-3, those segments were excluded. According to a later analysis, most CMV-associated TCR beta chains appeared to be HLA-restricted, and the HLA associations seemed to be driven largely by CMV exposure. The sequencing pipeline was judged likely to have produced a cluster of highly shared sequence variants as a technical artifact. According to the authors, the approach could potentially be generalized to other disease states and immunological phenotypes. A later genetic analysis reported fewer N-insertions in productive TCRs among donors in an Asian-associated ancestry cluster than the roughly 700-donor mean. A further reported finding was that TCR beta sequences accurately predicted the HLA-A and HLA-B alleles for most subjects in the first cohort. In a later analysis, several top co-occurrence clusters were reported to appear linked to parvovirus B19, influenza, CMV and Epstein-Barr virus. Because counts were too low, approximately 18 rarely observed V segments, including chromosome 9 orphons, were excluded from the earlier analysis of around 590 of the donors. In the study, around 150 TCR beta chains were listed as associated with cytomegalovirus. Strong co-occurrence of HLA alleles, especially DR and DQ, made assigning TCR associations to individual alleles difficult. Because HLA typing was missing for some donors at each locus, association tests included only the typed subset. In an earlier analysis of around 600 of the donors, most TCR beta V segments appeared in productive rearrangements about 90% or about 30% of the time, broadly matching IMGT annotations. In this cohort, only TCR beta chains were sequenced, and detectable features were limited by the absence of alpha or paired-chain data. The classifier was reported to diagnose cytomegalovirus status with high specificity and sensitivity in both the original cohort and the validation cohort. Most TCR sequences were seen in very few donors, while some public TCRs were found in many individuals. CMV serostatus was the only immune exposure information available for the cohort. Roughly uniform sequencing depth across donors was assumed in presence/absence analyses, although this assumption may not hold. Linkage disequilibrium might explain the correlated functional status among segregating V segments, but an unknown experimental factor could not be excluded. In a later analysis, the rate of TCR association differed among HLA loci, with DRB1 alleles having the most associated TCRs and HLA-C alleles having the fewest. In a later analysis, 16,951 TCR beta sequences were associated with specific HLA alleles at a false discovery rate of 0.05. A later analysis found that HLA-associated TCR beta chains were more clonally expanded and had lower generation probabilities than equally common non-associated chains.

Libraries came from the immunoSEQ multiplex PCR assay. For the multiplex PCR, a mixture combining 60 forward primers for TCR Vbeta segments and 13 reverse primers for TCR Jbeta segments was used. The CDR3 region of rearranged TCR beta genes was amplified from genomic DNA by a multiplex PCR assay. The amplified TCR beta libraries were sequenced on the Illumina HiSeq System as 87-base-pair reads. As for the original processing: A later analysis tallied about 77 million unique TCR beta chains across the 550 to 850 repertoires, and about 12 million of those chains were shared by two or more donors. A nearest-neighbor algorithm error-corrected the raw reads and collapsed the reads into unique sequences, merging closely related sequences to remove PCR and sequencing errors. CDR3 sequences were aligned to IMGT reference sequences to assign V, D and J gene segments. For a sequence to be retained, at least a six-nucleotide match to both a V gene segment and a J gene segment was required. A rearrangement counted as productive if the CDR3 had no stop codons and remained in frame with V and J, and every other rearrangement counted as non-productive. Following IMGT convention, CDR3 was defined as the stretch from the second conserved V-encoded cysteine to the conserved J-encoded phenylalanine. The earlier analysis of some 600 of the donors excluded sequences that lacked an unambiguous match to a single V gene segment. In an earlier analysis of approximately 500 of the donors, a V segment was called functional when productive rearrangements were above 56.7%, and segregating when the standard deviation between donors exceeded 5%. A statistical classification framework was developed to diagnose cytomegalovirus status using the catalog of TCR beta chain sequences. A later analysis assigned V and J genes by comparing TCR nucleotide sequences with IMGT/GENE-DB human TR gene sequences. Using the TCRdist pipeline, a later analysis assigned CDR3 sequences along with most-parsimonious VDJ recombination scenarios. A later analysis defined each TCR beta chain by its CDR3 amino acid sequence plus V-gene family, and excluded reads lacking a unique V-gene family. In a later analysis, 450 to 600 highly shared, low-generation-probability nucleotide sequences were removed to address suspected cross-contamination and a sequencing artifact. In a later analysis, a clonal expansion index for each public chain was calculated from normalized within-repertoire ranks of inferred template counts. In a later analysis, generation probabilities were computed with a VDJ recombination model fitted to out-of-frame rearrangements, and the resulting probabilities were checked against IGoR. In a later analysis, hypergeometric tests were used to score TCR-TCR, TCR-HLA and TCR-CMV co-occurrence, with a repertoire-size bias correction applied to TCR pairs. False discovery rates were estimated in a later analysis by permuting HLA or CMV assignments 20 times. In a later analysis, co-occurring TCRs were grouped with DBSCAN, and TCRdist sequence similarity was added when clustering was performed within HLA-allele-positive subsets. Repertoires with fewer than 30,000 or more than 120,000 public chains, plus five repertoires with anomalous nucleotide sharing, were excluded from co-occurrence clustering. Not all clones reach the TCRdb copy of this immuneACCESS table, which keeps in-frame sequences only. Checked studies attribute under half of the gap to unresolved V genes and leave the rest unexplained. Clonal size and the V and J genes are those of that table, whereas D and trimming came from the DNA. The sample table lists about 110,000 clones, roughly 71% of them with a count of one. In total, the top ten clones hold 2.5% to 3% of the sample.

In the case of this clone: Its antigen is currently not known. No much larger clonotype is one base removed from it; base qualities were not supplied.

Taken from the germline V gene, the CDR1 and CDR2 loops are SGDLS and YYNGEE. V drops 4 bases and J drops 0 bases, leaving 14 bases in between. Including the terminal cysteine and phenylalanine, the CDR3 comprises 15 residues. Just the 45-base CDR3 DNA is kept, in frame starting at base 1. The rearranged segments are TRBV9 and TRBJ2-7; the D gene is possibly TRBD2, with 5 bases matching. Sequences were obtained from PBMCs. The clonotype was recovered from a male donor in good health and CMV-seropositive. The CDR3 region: CASSSSPGSSYEQYF. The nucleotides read TGTGCCAGCAGCTCTAGCCCGGGGTCCTCCTACGAGCAGTACTTC. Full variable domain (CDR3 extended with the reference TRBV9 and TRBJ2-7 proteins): DSGVTQTPKHLITATGQRVTLRCSPRSGDLSVYWYQQSLDQGLQFLIQYYNGEERAKGNILERFSAQQFPDLHSELNLSSLELGDSALYFCASSSSPGSSYEQYFGPGTRLTVT.